This T cell receptor (beta chain) derives from a study of shared clonotypes between healthy human individuals. Splitting of CD4+ cells produced CD45RA+ naive and CD45RA-negative memory subsets. The table came from immunoSEQ multiplex PCR; TCRdb's copy has only in-frame clones and leaves some out. The sample shows under 1,100,000 clones, about 74% of them seen only once. The CDR3 length is 16 residues. The ends lost 3 bases at V and 8 bases at J; junction bases unmatched: 9. The germline V gene encodes CDR1 KGHSH and CDR2 LQKENI. In this sample, this clone turned up a few times. The chain is built from TRBV18 and TRBJ1-6; TRBD1 agrees at 8 bases. The specimen sequenced was memory CD4+ T cells sorted from blood. Indicated subset: CD45RA-negative fraction. This TCR was recovered from a man aged 18 to 29 in good health. CDR3: CASSPLGQGGDSPLHF. The CDR3 bases are TGTGCCAGCTCACCTCTCGGACAGGGAGGAGATTCACCCCTCCACTTT.